Each of the 25 T cell receptor beta chains below was sequenced from the same sample in a study of T-cell reconstitution after alpha-beta-depleted transplantation in children (dated by TCRdb to 2016 to 2018). The library came from PCR. Sequencing took place on an Illumina HiSeq 2500. TCR library preparation used molecular barcoding, with unique molecular identifiers applied to normalize quantification of the TCRbeta repertoire. Starting from the raw public reads, TCRdb applied fastp trimming at Q25, assembled clones with MiXCR and retained in-frame beta chains. Records with the same CDR3 protein are collapsed into one entry carrying the most frequent genes and DNA. In all, the sample holds more than 200,000 distinct CDR3 sequences, and 20% to 30% of those were seen once. The ten largest clones take up 4% to 5.5% of the sample. The treatment or condition tag for this specimen amounts to: allogeneic hematopoietic cell transplantation with graft depleted of TCRalphabeta T cells and CD19 B cells.

The sample was PBMCs, mostly from graft donor cells, taken 360 days after TCRalphabeta/CD19-depleted stem cell transplant. Receptors originate from a female patient under 10 years old who had a stem cell transplant for congenital amegakaryocytic thrombocytopenia, so the T cells may come from the graft donor.

This clonotype came up many times. The chain employs TRBV6-2 or TRBV6-3 and TRBJ2-7, with a weak D call TRBD1 (5 bases). CDR3 length: 11 residues. Germline V gene lookup returns CDR1 MNHEY and CDR2 SVGEGT. Trimming took off 5 bases at V and 6 bases at J, with 8 bases between the two ends. The CDR3 loop is CASSQGREQYF. The CDR3 DNA follows: TGTGCCAGCAGTCAGGGTCGCGAGCAGTACTTC.

This clonotype was counted a few times. J is TRBJ2-5 and V is TRBV5-1; 7 bases agree with TRBD1. Per the germline V gene, CDR1 is SGHRS and CDR2 is YFSETQ. The V segment lost 0 bases and the J segment 7 bases; nucleotides outside the gene matches: 9. This CDR3 comprises 15 residues. The CDR3 DNA reads TGCGCCAGCAGCTTGGAGATAGGGGGCGGCGTGACCCAGTACTTC. Translation: CASSLEIGGGVTQYF.

This clonotype showed up many times. The V and J genes are TRBV29-1 and TRBJ1-1, with D hard to call. Trimming took 0 bases from V and 12 from J, leaving 5 bases between them. CDR1 SQVTM and CDR2 ANQGSEA come from the germline V gene. The CDR3 is 9 residues long. For the CDR3, the DNA is TGCAGCGTTGAAGATCGCCCTTTCTTT. Its protein product is CSVEDRPFF.

This clonotype was picked up many times. The J gene is TRBJ2-5, the V gene TRBV4-2; D is perhaps TRBD2 (6 bases). V was clipped by 4 bases and J by 0 bases, with 12 bases between them. Germline CDR1 LGHNA, CDR2 YNFKEQ. CDR3 length: 15 residues. CDR3 in DNA: TGTGCCAGCAGCCCCCGGGACTGGTACCAAGAGACCCAGTACTTC. This sequence encodes CASSPRDWYQETQYF.

This clonotype has just a few counts. The gene calls are TRBV20-1 and TRBJ1-5, with D possibly being TRBD1 (5 bases). The CDR3 length is 12 residues. CDR1 and CDR2 (germline): DFQATT, SNEGSKA (reference sequence). The V end was cut by 6 bases, the J end by 5 bases, with 11 bases between. This CDR3 is CSAKRGDQPQHF. The CDR3 DNA sequence: TGCAGTGCCAAACGGGGGGATCAGCCCCAGCATTTT.

This clonotype was counted only a few times. This chain connects TRBV20-1 to TRBJ2-7; 11 bases align to TRBD1. The CDR3 runs to 14 residues. The junction had 7 bases not matched to a gene; V was cut back by 7 bases and J by 2 bases. Germline loops: CDR1 DFQATT, CDR2 SNEGSKA (reference sequence). This CDR3 is CSVVGQGATYEQYF. In nucleotides, the CDR3 is TGCAGTGTGGTCGGACAGGGGGCAACCTACGAGCAGTACTTC.

This clonotype occurred a few times. This sequence joins TRBV18 and TRBJ2-1; D is possibly TRBD1 (6 bases). From germline, CDR1 is KGHSH and CDR2 LQKENI. V lost 5 bases and J 12 bases, leaving 14 bases between the germline ends. The CDR3 has 12 residues. DNA of the CDR3: TGTGCCAGCTCAGCGCCGGGACACGGGCAGTTCTTC. This codes for CASSAPGHGQFF. The full variable domain, completed using reference TRBV18 and TRBJ2-1, is NAGVMQNPRHLVRRRGQEARLRCSPMKGHSHVYWYRQLPEEGLKFMVYLQKENIIDESGMPKERFSAEFPKEGPSILRIQQVVRGDSAAYFCASSAPGHGQFFGPGTRLTVL.

This chain connects TRBV12-3 or TRBV12-4 to TRBJ1-1, with D maybe TRBD1 (6 bases). Trimming shortened V by 7 bases and J by 1 base, and 13 bases separated the two germline ends. This CDR3 is 14 amino acids long. This CDR3 is CASNNGQPNTEAFF. In DNA, the CDR3 is TGTGCCAGCAACAACGGACAGCCGAACACTGAAGCTTTCTTT.

This clonotype was recorded a few times. The chain couples TRBV28 to TRBJ2-3; D might be TRBD1 (6 bases). Trimming removed 10 bases from V and 1 base from J, with 12 bases in between. The CDR3 runs to 13 residues. Germline V gene lookup returns CDR1 MDHEN and CDR2 SYDVKM. The CDR3 sequence is CATSDSRTDTQYF. CDR3 in DNA: TGTGCCACTTCGGACAGTCGCACAGATACGCAGTATTTT.

V usage is TRBV25-1 and J usage is TRBJ2-3, with 8 bases identical to TRBD2. V dropped 6 bases and J dropped 1; count of bases not matched to a gene: 15. CDR1 is MGHDK and CDR2 is SYGVNS in the germline V gene. CDR3 length: 18 amino acids. The CDR3 nucleotides read TGTGCCAGCAGCTCGATTTCCGGGAGGGGATCGGGCACAGATACGCAGTATTTT. It codes for CASSSISGRGSGTDTQYF.

V and J are TRBV20-1 and TRBJ1-4, with a possible D match to TRBD1 (6 bases). V lost 6 bases to trimming and J lost 1 base, with 9 bases between them. This CDR3 is built from 13 residues. Germline lookup yields CDR1 DFQATT and CDR2 SNEGSKA (reference sequence). The CDR3: CSALRGTNEKLFF. CDR3 nucleotides: TGCAGTGCCCTCAGGGGAACTAATGAAAAACTGTTTTTT.

This clonotype turned up a few times. V is TRBV29-1 and J is TRBJ2-3; tentatively, D is TRBD2 (5 bases). Germline CDR1 is SQVTM and CDR2 is ANQGSEA. Trimming removed 8 bases at V and 0 bases at J, with 9 bases between. CDR3 length: 12 amino acids. The CDR3 nucleotides are TGCAGCTCAAGGACTAGCACAGATACGCAGTATTTT. It is translated as CSSRTSTDTQYF.

The chain is built from TRBV27 and TRBJ1-2; D might be TRBD1 (5 bases). In germline, CDR1 is MNHEY, CDR2 SMNVEV (reference sequence). Trimming pared 6 bases from V and 2 bases from J, leaving 10 bases between. The CDR3 consists of 13 residues. CDR3 nucleotides: TGTGCCAGCAGCGCCCGGGACAACTATGGCTACACCTTC. The encoded protein is CASSARDNYGYTF.

This clonotype was picked up a small number of times. The V call is TRBV12-3 or TRBV12-4, the J call TRBJ2-3; no definite D call. V shed 6 bases and J shed 2 bases, with 15 bases lying between them. This CDR3 contains 15 residues. CDR3 sequence reads: CASSAGPKFTDTQYF. CDR3 in DNA: TGTGCCAGCAGCGCCGGACCCAAATTCACAGATACGCAGTATTTT.

This clonotype was observed a handful of times. The chain uses TRBV4-1 and TRBJ2-7, with D uncertain. Looked up from germline, CDR1 is MGHRA and CDR2 is YSYEKL. CDR3 length equals 13 residues. V shed 2 bases and J shed 4 bases, with 9 bases lying between them. The CDR3: CASSQLVGYEQYF. DNA for the CDR3: TGCGCCAGCAGCCAACTAGTGGGGTACGAGCAGTACTTC.

Many counts were recorded for this clonotype. The chain combines TRBV12-3 or TRBV12-4 with TRBJ1-5, with D unclear. The CDR3 covers 13 residues. Trimming left V 2 bases short and J 8 bases short, with 10 bases between. DNA for the CDR3: TGTGCCAGCAGTTTAAGTCCTGCGAAGCCCCAGCATTTT. It is translated as CASSLSPAKPQHF.

The genes are TRBV19 and TRBJ1-1; 9 nucleotides align to TRBD1. Unmatched junction bases numbered 4, after V lost 3 bases and J lost 2 bases. Germline V gene data show CDR1 as LNHDA and CDR2 as SQIVND (reference sequence). The CDR3 contains 15 residues. CDR3 sequence reads: CASSMDRGGNTEAFF. CDR3 in DNA: TGTGCCAGTAGTATGGACAGGGGCGGAAACACTGAAGCTTTCTTT.

The chain links TRBV20-1 to TRBJ2-7, with D tentatively TRBD1 (6 bases). The V gene's germline CDR1 is DFQATT and CDR2 SNEGSKA (reference sequence). V was cut by 1 base and J by 1 base, with 26 bases left in between. This CDR3 contains 19 residues. The CDR3 nucleotides read TGCAGTGCTAGAGTGGGCCCTTATGGGACACCGGGACGGTCCTACGAGCAGTACTTC. It codes for CSARVGPYGTPGRSYEQYF.

Only one count was recorded for this clonotype. The V call is TRBV24-1, the J call TRBJ2-5; perhaps TRBD2 as D (6 bases). V shed 4 bases and J shed 4 bases, with 15 bases lying between them. Germline V lookup: CDR1 KGHDR, CDR2 SFDVKD. This CDR3 comprises 15 residues. The CDR3 is CATSEIGGGGETQYF. CDR3 nucleotides: TGTGCCACCAGTGAAATCGGGGGTGGAGGAGAGACCCAGTACTTC.

This clonotype has ten or more counts. The chain recombines TRBV6-2 or TRBV6-3 with TRBJ2-1; D uncertain. This CDR3 has 12 amino acids. The V end lost 8 bases, the J end lost 7 bases, and 12 bases lay between the germline ends. Germline V gene sequence: CDR1 MNHEY, CDR2 SVGEGT. The CDR3 coding sequence is TGTGCCAGCGCCAAGCTCGGGAATGAGCAGTTCTTC. Its protein product is CASAKLGNEQFF.

This clonotype was seen only a few times. This chain uses TRBV10-3 with TRBJ1-6; 9 bases align to TRBD1. The V gene end was trimmed by 4 bases and the J gene end by 0 bases; junction bases not matched to a gene: 7. Germline CDR1 is ENHRY and CDR2 is SYGVKD. The length of the CDR3 is 18 residues. CDR3 protein: CAISGGTGTSSYNSPLHF. The CDR3, as DNA: TGTGCCATCAGTGGAGGGACAGGGACTAGCTCCTATAATTCACCCCTCCACTTT.

The chain links TRBV6-4 to TRBJ2-1; D not certain. The V gene's germline CDR1 is MRHNA and CDR2 SNTAGT. Trimming left V 3 bases short and J 4 bases short, with 7 bases between. This CDR3 has 13 amino acids. The CDR3 DNA reads TGTGCCAGCAGTGAAAACAGTTACAATGAGCAGTTCTTC. The encoded protein is CASSENSYNEQFF.

This rearrangement joins TRBV20-1 to TRBJ2-7, with 10 nucleotides matching TRBD2. The ends lost 0 bases at V and 5 bases at J; junction bases unmatched: 7. This CDR3 region has 15 residues. CDR1 and CDR2 from the germline V gene are DFQATT and SNEGSKA (reference sequence). The CDR3 sequence: CSARDLLAGVHEQYF. Here the CDR3 DNA reads TGCAGTGCTAGAGACTTGCTAGCGGGAGTGCACGAGCAGTACTTC.

This clonotype was counted only a few times. The chain carries TRBV12-3 or TRBV12-4 and TRBJ1-4; unclear D gene. The CDR3 is 14 amino acids. V was pared by 2 bases and J by 4 bases, with 8 bases between. The CDR3 DNA follows: TGTGCCAGCAGTTTAATCCACGATAATGAAAAACTGTTTTTT. Translation gives CASSLIHDNEKLFF.

The chain carries TRBV4-3 and TRBJ2-3; 8 nucleotides match TRBD2. The CDR3 totals 16 residues. V lost 1 base and J lost 3; bases outside the gene matches: 6. Germline-derived CDR1 and CDR2 are LGHNA and YSLEER. The CDR3 is CASSQGGRKGTDTQYF. The CDR3 coding sequence is TGCGCCAGCAGCCAAGGCGGGAGGAAAGGGACAGATACGCAGTATTTT.